This TCR beta chain emerged from a study of blood T cell repertoires in COVID-19. For the study at large: COVID-19 samples, acute and convalescent, were from the United States, Italy and Spain.

Assay: immunoSEQ multiplex PCR; the TCRdb copy retains only in-frame clones and omits some. Found here are about 170,000 clones, approximately 84% of them singletons; the top ten hold roughly 11%. This clone appeared a single time. The V gene lost 5 bases and the J gene lost 1 base, with 8 bases spanning the gap. CDR1 and CDR2 (germline): MRHNA, SNTAGT. The CDR3 loop spans 13 amino acids. J is TRBJ2-5 and V is TRBV6-4; TRBD1 is a possible D gene (5 bases). Sequenced input: peripheral blood. The receptor was derived from a man in his 70s with active or convalescent COVID-19. The CDR3 loop reads CASSKDSQETQYF. In DNA form, the CDR3 reads TGTGCCAGCAGTAAAGACAGCCAAGAGACCCAGTACTTC.